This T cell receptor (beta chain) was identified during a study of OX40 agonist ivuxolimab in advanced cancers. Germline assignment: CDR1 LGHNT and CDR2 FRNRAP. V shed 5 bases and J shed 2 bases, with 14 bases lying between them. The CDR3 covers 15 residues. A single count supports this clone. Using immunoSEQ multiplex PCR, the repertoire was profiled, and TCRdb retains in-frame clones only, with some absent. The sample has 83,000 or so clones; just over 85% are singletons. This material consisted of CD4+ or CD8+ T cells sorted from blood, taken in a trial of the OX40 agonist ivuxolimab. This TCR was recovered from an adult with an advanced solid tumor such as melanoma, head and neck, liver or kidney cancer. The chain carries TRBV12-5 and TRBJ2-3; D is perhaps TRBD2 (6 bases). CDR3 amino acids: CASGPMGGATDTQYF. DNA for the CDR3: TGTGCTAGTGGTCCGATGGGCGGGGCCACAGATACGCAGTATTTT.